Listed here are 12 T cell receptor beta chains from one sample, sequenced in a study of blood T cell repertoires in COVID-19. Repertoires were generated with immunoSEQ multiplex PCR, while TCRdb's copy carries only in-frame clones and drops some. The sample lists a few hundred thousand clones; about 87% were seen once. The sequencing input was peripheral blood. Receptor source: a man in his fifties or sixties who had recovered from COVID-19.

The chain employs TRBV28 and TRBJ1-6, with D possibly TRBD1 on 6 matching bases. V lost 10 bases to trimming and J lost 10 bases, with 20 bases between them. This CDR3 is built from 14 residues. The germline V gene has CDR1 MDHEN and CDR2 SYDVKM. The CDR3 sequence is CATQVTDRGSPLHF. For the CDR3, the DNA is TGTGCCACCCAGGTCACGGACAGAGGGTCACCCCTCCACTTT. The whole variable domain, filled in from reference TRBV28 and TRBJ1-6, reads DVKVTQSSRYLVKRTGEKVFLECVQDMDHENMFWYRQDPGLGLRLIYFSYDVKMKEKGDIPEGYSVSREKKERFSLILESASTNQTSMYLCATQVTDRGSPLHFGNGTRLTVT.

The V and J genes are TRBV4-1 and TRBJ2-5; a possible D gene is TRBD1 (6 bases). The V end lost 0 bases, the J end lost 2 bases, and 10 bases lay between the germline ends. The CDR3 runs 15 residues. Per the germline V gene, CDR1 is MGHRA and CDR2 is YSYEKL. CDR3 loop: CASSQDRTVQETQYF. In DNA form, the CDR3 reads TGCGCCAGCAGCCAAGACAGGACAGTGCAAGAGACCCAGTACTTC.

This rearrangement joins TRBV5-6 to TRBJ2-1; D is possibly TRBD2 (6 bases). Germline V lookup: CDR1 SGHDT, CDR2 YYEEEE. This CDR3 is built from 14 residues. Trimming took off 4 bases at V and 8 bases at J, with 16 bases between the two ends. CDR3 in amino acids: CASSEGPGDDEQFF. In nucleotides, the CDR3 is TGTGCCAGCAGCGAGGGGCCGGGGGACGATGAGCAGTTCTTC.

The V gene is TRBV3-1 (or the pseudogene TRBV3-2), the J gene TRBJ1-2; TRBD1 matches at 8 bases. CDR1 is LGHDT, CDR2 YNNKEL, per germline (reference sequence). The CDR3 runs 15 residues. Trimming at V came to 3 bases and at J to 5 bases, leaving 8 bases not matched to a gene. The CDR3 DNA reads TGTGCCAGCAGCCACGCCGGGACAGGACTTTATGGCTACACCTTC. This gives the protein CASSHAGTGLYGYTF.

The rearrangement uses TRBV2 and TRBJ2-2; 11 nucleotides agree with TRBD1. This CDR3 region has 17 residues. CDR1 is SNHLY and CDR2 is FYNNEI in the germline V gene. Trimming at V came to 2 bases and at J to 7 bases, leaving 9 bases not matched to a gene. In DNA, the CDR3 is TGTGCCAGCAGTGAAAAAGGAGGGGACAGGGGGAACGGGGAGCTGTTTTTT. Its protein is CASSEKGGDRGNGELFF.

This rearrangement joins TRBV9 to TRBJ2-2; 8 bases are shared with TRBD2. The CDR3 has 17 amino acids. The V segment lost 0 bases and the J segment 4 bases; nucleotides outside the gene matches: 8. Per germline, CDR1 SGDLS and CDR2 YYNGEE. The DNA of the CDR3 is TGTGCCAGCAGCGTAGCTTGGGGACTAGAAGGCACCGGGGAGCTGTTTTTT. Encoded protein: CASSVAWGLEGTGELFF.

This sequence joins TRBV20-1 and TRBJ1-6, with D possibly TRBD1 on 6 matching bases. V gave up 3 bases and J gave up 10 bases, with 19 bases separating them. Germline V lookup: CDR1 DFQATT, CDR2 SNEGSKA (reference sequence). This CDR3 is built from 15 residues. CDR3 protein: CSASPTGFLRSPLHF. CDR3 coding DNA: TGCAGTGCTAGTCCTACAGGGTTCTTGAGGTCACCCCTCCACTTT.

CDR3 nucleotide sequence: TGTGCCAGCAGCTCCAGAGGGGGGAACACTGAAGCTTTCTTT. Residues: CASSSRGGNTEAFF. The rearrangement joins TRBV2 to TRBJ1-1, with D possibly matching TRBD1 (6 bases). Germline V gene lookup returns CDR1 SNHLY and CDR2 FYNNEI. Trimming took 6 bases from V and 1 from J, leaving 12 bases between them. The CDR3 length is 14 residues. Using reference TRBV2 and TRBJ1-1 for the parts outside the CDR3, the full variable domain is EPEVTQTPSHQVTQMGQEVILRCVPISNHLYFYWYRQILGQKVEFLVSFYNNEISEKSEIFDDQFSVERPDGSNFTLKIRSTKLEDSAMYFCASSSRGGNTEAFFGQGTRLTVV.

The chain is built from TRBV13 and TRBJ1-2; tentative D call: TRBD1 (5 bases). V was cut by 4 bases and J by 2 bases, with 8 bases left in between. The germline CDR1 and CDR2 sequences are PRHDT and FYEKMQ (reference sequence). The CDR3 is 13 residues long. CDR3 residues: CASSSGGNYGYTF. The CDR3 DNA reads TGTGCCAGCAGCTCCGGGGGGAACTATGGCTACACCTTC.

Notes on this clone: The same CDR3 is also encoded by other DNA sequences in this sample. The V and J genes are TRBV5-1 and TRBJ1-3; 7 positions agree with TRBD1. CDR1 and CDR2 from the germline V gene are SGHRS and YFSETQ. The CDR3 is made up of 15 amino acids. After removal of 0 bases from V and 3 bases from J, the junction contained 3 bases not matched to a gene. The CDR3 loop reads CASSLEGARGNTIYF. The DNA of the CDR3 is TGCGCCAGCAGCTTGGAGGGGGCGCGTGGAAACACCATATATTTT.

V and J are TRBV28 and TRBJ2-7, with TRBD1 matching 10 bases. The CDR3 sequence is 15 residues long. With V trimmed by 2 bases and J by 6 bases, 7 bases remained unmatched. Germline V gene sequence: CDR1 MDHEN, CDR2 SYDVKM. Here the CDR3 DNA reads TGTGCCAGCAGTTTAATTGGGACAGGGGTTCCCGAGCAGTACTTC. As protein: CASSLIGTGVPEQYF. Complete variable domain (other parts from reference TRBV28 and TRBJ2-7): DVKVTQSSRYLVKRTGEKVFLECVQDMDHENMFWYRQDPGLGLRLIYFSYDVKMKEKGDIPEGYSVSREKKERFSLILESASTNQTSMYLCASSLIGTGVPEQYFGPGTRLTVT.

The V and J genes are TRBV6-6 and TRBJ2-5; D ambiguous. V lost 7 bases and J 5 bases, leaving 11 bases between the germline ends. The CDR3 has 12 residues. Per germline, CDR1 MNHNY and CDR2 SVGAGI (reference sequence). CDR3 loop: CASTSGDETQYF. CDR3 DNA sequence: TGTGCCAGCACGTCGGGTGATGAGACCCAGTACTTC.